These T cell receptor beta chains were read from a single sample in a study of T-cell memory formation after mild COVID-19. Each CDR3 protein gets one entry after TCRdb re-called the 5' RACE reads with MiXCR. The profile shows under 300,000 distinct CDR3 sequences, about 15% of them singletons. Sequencing was carried out using PBMCs or a T cell subset sorted from them (not recorded which). The receptor set was obtained from a man aged 18 to 35 who had mild COVID-19 (a few samples of this study predate the infection). Cell type and time point are not known. Both conserved end residues are part of each CDR3. Fields, in order: J gene, clone size, V gene, D gene, CDR3 protein, CDR3 DNA. D genes are given only for firm matches. Clone sizes are given selectively: once, few, many, or a class where the clone is expanded.

TRBJ1-3 | NA | TRBV20-1 | NA | CRPLNTIYF | TGCAGACCGTTAAACACCATATATTTT
TRBJ1-1 | few | TRBV6-2/TRBV6-3 | NA | CASSYAEYTEAFF | TGTGCCAGCAGTTACGCCGAGTACACTGAAGCTTTCTTT
TRBJ1-4 | NA | TRBV10-3 | TRBD1 | CATGQGGEKLFF | TGTGCCACCGGACAGGGCGGTGAAAAACTGTTTTTT
TRBJ2-3 | NA | TRBV24-1 | NA | CATQKRGSTDTQYF | TGTGCCACTCAGAAGAGGGGCAGCACAGATACGCAGTATTTT
TRBJ2-3 | NA | TRBV13 | TRBD2 | CASSLGLGLAASDTQYF | TGTGCCAGCAGCTTAGGCCTCGGACTAGCGGCGTCAGATACGCAGTATTTT
TRBJ1-1 | NA | TRBV5-1 | NA | CASSSAYRGMNTEAFF | TGCGCCAGCAGCTCAGCCTATAGGGGAATGAACACTGAAGCTTTCTTT
TRBJ1-5 | many | TRBV20-1 | TRBD1 | CSADNRGQPQHF | TGCAGTGCAGATAACAGGGGCCAGCCCCAGCATTTT
TRBJ2-5 | NA | TRBV25-1 | NA | CASSVQGRGETQYF | TGTGCCAGCAGTGTGCAGGGGCGAGGGGAGACCCAGTACTTC
TRBJ2-6 | many | TRBV23-1 | NA | CASSQSTVSGANVLTF | TGCGCCAGCAGTCAGTCGACAGTCTCTGGGGCCAACGTCCTGACTTTC
TRBJ1-1 | NA | TRBV9 | NA | CASSVGRGNTEAFF | TGTGCCAGCAGCGTAGGGAGAGGGAACACTGAAGCTTTCTTT
TRBJ1-1 | few | TRBV5-4 | NA | CASSGTGSLEAFF | TGTGCCAGCAGCGGGACCGGGTCTCTAGAAGCTTTCTTT
TRBJ1-2 | NA | TRBV4-1 | NA | CASSQDRGRGYGYTF | TGCGCCAGCAGCCAAGATCGCGGCAGGGGCTATGGCTACACCTTC
TRBJ1-2 | NA | TRBV4-1 | NA | CASSQDDTYYGYTF | TGCGCCAGCAGCCAGGATGACACATACTATGGCTACACCTTC
TRBJ2-1 | once | TRBV7-9 | TRBD1 | CASSSRQGITYNEQFF | TGTGCCAGCAGCTCCAGACAGGGTATAACCTACAATGAGCAGTTCTTC
TRBJ1-2 | NA | TRBV4-2 | NA | CASSQELGQGYTF | TGTGCCAGCAGCCAAGAGCTGGGTCAGGGCTACACCTTC
TRBJ2-2 | NA | TRBV10-3 | TRBD1 | CAIRRGGPNTGELFF | TGTGCCATCCGGAGAGGGGGCCCGAACACCGGGGAGCTGTTTTTT
TRBJ2-4 | NA | TRBV4-3 | TRBD2 | CASSLDGTSGGNSQYF | TGCGCCAGCAGCCTAGATGGGACTAGCGGGGGAAACAGTCAGTACTTC
TRBJ2-5 | once | TRBV4-2 | TRBD2 | CASSVRRGGETQYF | TGTGCCAGCAGCGTTAGACGGGGGGGAGAGACCCAGTACTTC
TRBJ2-3 | few | TRBV10-3 | TRBD2 | CAISDLAGSTDTQYF | TGTGCCATCAGTGATCTAGCGGGGAGCACAGATACGCAGTATTTT
TRBJ2-1 | NA | TRBV5-4 | NA | CASSVGTYNEQFF | TGTGCCAGCAGCGTCGGGACTTACAATGAGCAGTTCTTC
TRBJ1-5 | few | TRBV20-1 | NA | CSARDGLRGSNQPQHF | TGCAGTGCTAGAGATGGACTTCGGGGGAGCAATCAGCCCCAGCATTTT
TRBJ2-5 | few | TRBV5-1 | TRBD1 | CASSSTGVRETQYF | TGCGCCAGCAGCTCGACAGGGGTACGGGAGACCCAGTACTTC
TRBJ2-7 | NA | TRBV5-1 | NA | CASSPARPYEQYF | TGCGCCAGCAGCCCCGCTCGACCTTACGAGCAGTACTTC
TRBJ1-2 | few | TRBV2 | TRBD1 | CATRTGRPYGYTF | TGTGCCACTCGGACAGGGAGGCCCTATGGCTACACCTTC
TRBJ2-1 | many | TRBV7-2 | NA | CASSRRGSSYNEQFF | TGTGCCAGCAGCCGCCGAGGGAGCTCCTACAATGAGCAGTTCTTC
TRBJ2-5 | NA | TRBV28 | NA | CASTPSDGPQETQYF | TGTGCCAGCACCCCTTCTGACGGGCCCCAAGAGACCCAGTACTTC
TRBJ2-3 | once | TRBV7-2 | TRBD2 | CASSSSGGGDTQYF | TGTGCCAGCAGCTCCAGCGGGGGGGGAGATACGCAGTATTTT
TRBJ2-1 | many | TRBV2 | TRBD2 | CASRGGTSGGSYNEQFF | TGTGCCAGCAGGGGTGGGACTAGCGGGGGTTCCTACAATGAGCAGTTCTTC
TRBJ1-3 | few | TRBV10-3 | TRBD1 | CAISGRDSLSSGNTIYF | TGTGCCATCAGTGGTCGGGACAGTCTCTCCTCTGGAAACACCATATATTTT
TRBJ2-4 | NA | TRBV7-9 | NA | CASSLLWGLAKNIQYF | TGTGCCAGCAGCTTACTTTGGGGCCTAGCCAAAAACATTCAGTACTTC
TRBJ1-2 | NA | TRBV19 | TRBD1 | CASSISWTGGYGYTF | TGTGCCAGTAGTATCTCCTGGACAGGGGGCTATGGCTACACCTTC
TRBJ2-1 | NA | TRBV9 | NA | CASSRVRNEQFF | TGTGCCAGCAGTAGGGTGAGGAATGAGCAGTTCTTC
TRBJ2-1 | few | TRBV9 | TRBD2 | CASSDRRGGASNEQFF | TGTGCCAGCAGCGATCGGCGGGGGGGCGCGAGCAATGAGCAGTTCTTC
TRBJ2-7 | NA | TRBV27 | NA | CASSYREGTEQYF | TGTGCCAGCAGTTACCGGGAAGGGACAGAGCAGTACTTC
TRBJ2-3 | many | TRBV5-1 | TRBD2 | CASCLAGSTDTQYF | TGCGCCAGCTGCCTAGCGGGGAGCACAGATACGCAGTATTTT
TRBJ2-5 | NA | TRBV7-7 | TRBD1 | CASSTGVEETQYF | TGTGCCAGCAGCACAGGGGTAGAGGAGACCCAGTACTTC
TRBJ2-5 | NA | TRBV30 | NA | CAWSSPPQETQYF | TGTGCCTGGAGTTCCCCTCCGCAAGAGACCCAGTACTTC
TRBJ2-5 | many | TRBV11-2 | NA | CASSGGNQETQYF | TGTGCCAGCAGCGGGGGGAACCAAGAGACCCAGTACTTC